This T cell receptor beta chain was captured in a study of blood T cells in healthy people across ages (dated by TCRdb to about 2015). The study in broad terms: In model experiments, template switching captured roughly one uniquely barcoded TCR beta cDNA molecule for every two T cells. For two donors (one aged 18 to 30 and one aged 80 or older), the study analyzed two additional independent replicas of 1 million unique cDNA reads from the same blood draw. To avoid experimental bias, donors of different ages were distributed randomly across sequencing lanes. To track age-related changes in TCR beta repertoire diversity, the study relied on deep sequencing normalized with unique cDNA molecular identifiers. Four age groups were formed from the donors: young (average roughly 15 years), middle-aged (approximately 40), aged (roughly 59) and long-lived (more than 75).

The method behind the library was 5' RACE. The second PCR ran for roughly 6 to 11 cycles and used a J-beta primer mix along with a sample-barcoded 5' primer. A unique molecular identifier was introduced onto each TCR beta cDNA molecule by a template-switch 5' adaptor carrying 12 random nucleotides. At least 2.5 million CDR3-containing paired-end reads were obtained from each sample. All of the RNA was converted into first-strand cDNA using the Mint cDNA synthesis kit, with a TRBC-specific oligonucleotide serving as the primer. Following uracil-DNA glycosylase treatment, a first 18-cycle PCR with universal primers M1SS and BC2_uni_R was performed on all cDNA. The published analysis was carried out like this. Normalization of each sample was performed by random selection of 1 million high-quality reads, each carrying a distinct molecular identifier. Instead of being binned into consensus sequences, reads that shared molecular identifiers were thrown out. MiTCR, with a Q25 quality threshold and the strictest error-elimination algorithm, was used for CDR3 identification, clonotype clustering and error correction. A nonparametric unseen species model with Euler transformation was used to estimate lower-bound total TCR beta diversity. TCRdb reprocessing: public reads trimmed at Q25 with fastp, clones called with MiXCR, in-frame beta chains kept. Rows are unified per CDR3 protein, each entry keeping the most common DNA and genes. These V and J calls originate from TCRdb's pipeline instead of the authors' own analysis. For this sample there are over 1,500,000 distinct CDR3 sequences; around 40% appear just once. More than 20% of the sample rests with the top ten.

The CDR3 starts with the cysteine, ends with the phenylalanine, and has 15 residues. The retained sequence is limited to the CDR3, 45 bases, with the frame set at the first base. CDR1 and CDR2 are drawn from the germline V gene: SGHTA, FQGNSA. V drops 1 base and J drops 4 bases, leaving 14 bases in between. Broader findings and caveats from the paper: Compared with the aged group, more naive CD4+ T cells, fewer expanded clones and increased TCR diversity were shown by the long-lived group, suggesting age selection. Bulk unsorted PBMC profiling prevented conclusive comparison of naive and antigen-experienced compartments. Total diversity estimates from one million sequenced T cells were considered lower bounds and underestimates. A strong correlation was found between observed TCR beta diversity and the percentage of naive T cells measured by flow cytometry. As age increased, observed TCR beta diversity per million T cells dropped in a roughly linear way, and a significant reduction was already evident by age about 40. Because the CMV infection status of the donors was unknown, age-related changes in expanded clonotypes may potentially have been confounded.

The 40 or so donors, aged roughly 6 to 100 years, were systemically healthy Caucasian individuals from Russia. Each donor gave 8 to 10 milliliters of peripheral blood, drawn into EDTA-treated Vacutainer tubes. Ficoll-Paque density-gradient centrifugation was used to isolate PBMCs, with at least 7 million per sample. Total RNA was extracted from PBMCs with Trizol reagent, with at least 5 micrograms obtained per sample. For every donor, flow cytometry on a PBMC aliquot measured the percentage of naive CD45RAhigh/CD27high T cells. Concerning this clonotype itself: The antigen it binds to is not known. No clone much larger than this one lies a single base away; base qualities are absent.

Sequenced input: blood. The rearrangement joined TRBV7-2 to TRBJ2-7, with TRBD2 perhaps the D gene, on 6 matching bases. The origin of this receptor is a human donor in good health. The DNA reads TGTGCCAGCAGCTTAGTCGGCGGGGTAGCGTACGAGCAGTACTTC. This gives the protein CASSLVGGVAYEQYF. With the portions outside the CDR3 filled from the reference TRBV7-2 and TRBJ2-7 genes, the complete variable region becomes GAGVSQSPSNKVTEKGKDVELRCDPISGHTALYWYRQSLGQGLEFLIYFQGNSAPDKSGLPSDRFSAERTGGSVSTLTIQRTQQEDSAVYLCASSLVGGVAYEQYFGPGTRLTVT.